This T cell receptor (delta chain) was recovered during a study of Vδ1+ human thymocytes. The template was reverse-transcribed extracted RNA. Multiplex PCR used pooled V-gene forward primers and a constant-region reverse primer to amplify CDR3s. TCRdb reanalysed the multiplex PCR reads via CATT. The sample contains about 27,000 delta-chain clones, more than 6.5% of which appear only once. This clone is judged medium-sized. Its specificity is not known. Whole-study findings and limits: In the thymus, TRG and TRD repertoires looked highly polyclonal with Gaussian CDR3 lengths.

Trimming pared 0 bases from V and 6 bases from J, leaving 13 bases between. The CDR3 is 14 amino acids. Germline assignment: CDR1 GEAIGNYY and CDR2 EKD. This chain uses TRDV2 with TRDJ1; D unclear. This receptor was taken from a girl under three years old who had congenital heart surgery. The material sequenced was Vdelta1+ gamma-delta thymocytes from the thymus. Noted subset: FACS-sorted CD3+ TCRalphabeta- TCRVdelta1+ TCRVdelta2- thymocytes. CDR3 in amino acids: CACDTGLSINKLIF. CDR3 DNA: TGTGCCTGTGACACCGGACTGTCTATCAATAAACTCATCTTT.